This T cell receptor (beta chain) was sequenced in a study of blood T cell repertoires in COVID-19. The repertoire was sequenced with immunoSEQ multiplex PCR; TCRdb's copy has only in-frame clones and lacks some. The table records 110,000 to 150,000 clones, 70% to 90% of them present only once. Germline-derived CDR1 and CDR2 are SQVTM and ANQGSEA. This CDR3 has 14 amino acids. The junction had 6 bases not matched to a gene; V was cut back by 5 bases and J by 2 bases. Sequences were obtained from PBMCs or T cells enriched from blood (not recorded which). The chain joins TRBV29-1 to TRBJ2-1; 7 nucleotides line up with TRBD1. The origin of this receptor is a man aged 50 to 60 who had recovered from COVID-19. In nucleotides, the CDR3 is TGCAGCGTTAGCCGGGACAGCCCCTACAATGAGCAGTTCTTC. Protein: CSVSRDSPYNEQFF.